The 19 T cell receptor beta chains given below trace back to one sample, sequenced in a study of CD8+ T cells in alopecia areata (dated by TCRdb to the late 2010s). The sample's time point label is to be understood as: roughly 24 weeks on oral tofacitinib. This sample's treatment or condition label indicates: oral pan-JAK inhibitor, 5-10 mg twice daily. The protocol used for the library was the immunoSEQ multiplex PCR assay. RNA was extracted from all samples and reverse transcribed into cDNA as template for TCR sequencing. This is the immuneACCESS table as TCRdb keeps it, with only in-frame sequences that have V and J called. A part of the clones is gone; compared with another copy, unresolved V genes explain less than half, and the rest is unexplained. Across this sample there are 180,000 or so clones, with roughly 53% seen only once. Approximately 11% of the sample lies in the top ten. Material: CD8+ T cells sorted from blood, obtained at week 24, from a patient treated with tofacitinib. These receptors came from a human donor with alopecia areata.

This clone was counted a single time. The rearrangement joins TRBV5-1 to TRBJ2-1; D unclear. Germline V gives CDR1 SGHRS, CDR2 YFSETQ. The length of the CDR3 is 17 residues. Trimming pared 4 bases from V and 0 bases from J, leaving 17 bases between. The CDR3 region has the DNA TGCGCCAGCAGCCCAAAGAGACCGCCGAGCTCCTACAATGAGCAGTTCTTC. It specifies CASSPKRPPSSYNEQFF.

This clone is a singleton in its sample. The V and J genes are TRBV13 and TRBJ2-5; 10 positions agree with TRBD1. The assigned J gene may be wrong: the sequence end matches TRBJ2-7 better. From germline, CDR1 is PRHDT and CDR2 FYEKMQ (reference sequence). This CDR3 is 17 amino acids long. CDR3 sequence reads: CASSARLGQGEGYEQYF. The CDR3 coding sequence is TGTGCCAGCAGCGCGAGGCTTGGACAGGGGGAGGGCTACGAGCAGTACTTC.

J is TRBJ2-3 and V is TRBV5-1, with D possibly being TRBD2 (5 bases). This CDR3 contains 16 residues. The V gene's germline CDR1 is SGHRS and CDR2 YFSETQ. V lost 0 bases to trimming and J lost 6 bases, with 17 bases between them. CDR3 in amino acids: CASSLESWASSDTQYF. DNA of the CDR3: TGCGCCAGCAGCTTGGAAAGTTGGGCTAGCTCTGATACGCAGTATTTT.

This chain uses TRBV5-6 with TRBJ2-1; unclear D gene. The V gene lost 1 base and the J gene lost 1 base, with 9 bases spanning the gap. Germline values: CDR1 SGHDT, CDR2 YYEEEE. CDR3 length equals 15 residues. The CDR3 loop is CASSLSQQSYNEQFF. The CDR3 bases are TGTGCCAGCAGCTTGTCCCAACAATCCTACAATGAGCAGTTCTTC. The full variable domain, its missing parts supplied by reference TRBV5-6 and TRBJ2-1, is DAGVTQSPTHLIKTRGQQVTLRCSPKSGHDTVSWYQQALGQGPQFIFQYYEEEERQRGNFPDRFSGHQFPNYSSELNVNALLLGDSALYLCASSLSQQSYNEQFFGPGTRLTVL.

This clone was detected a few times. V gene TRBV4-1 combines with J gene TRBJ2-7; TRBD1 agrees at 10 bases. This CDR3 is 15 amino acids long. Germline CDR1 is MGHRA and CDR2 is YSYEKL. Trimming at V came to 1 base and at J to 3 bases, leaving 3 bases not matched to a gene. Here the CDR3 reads CASSQVGTGDYEQYF. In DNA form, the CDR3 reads TGCGCCAGCAGCCAAGTCGGGACAGGGGACTACGAGCAGTACTTC.

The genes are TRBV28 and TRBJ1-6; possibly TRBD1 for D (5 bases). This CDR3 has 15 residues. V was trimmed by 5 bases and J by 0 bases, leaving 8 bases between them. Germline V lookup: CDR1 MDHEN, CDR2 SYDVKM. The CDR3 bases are TGTGCCAGCAGTATGCAGGGCTCCTATAATTCACCCCTCCACTTT. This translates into CASSMQGSYNSPLHF.

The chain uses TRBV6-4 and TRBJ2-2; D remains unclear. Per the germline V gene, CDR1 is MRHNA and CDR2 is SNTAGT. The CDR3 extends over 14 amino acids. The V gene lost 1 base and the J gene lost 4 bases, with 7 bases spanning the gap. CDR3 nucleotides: TGTGCCAGCAGTGACTATTTTGGCACCGGGGAGCTGTTTTTT. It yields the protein CASSDYFGTGELFF.

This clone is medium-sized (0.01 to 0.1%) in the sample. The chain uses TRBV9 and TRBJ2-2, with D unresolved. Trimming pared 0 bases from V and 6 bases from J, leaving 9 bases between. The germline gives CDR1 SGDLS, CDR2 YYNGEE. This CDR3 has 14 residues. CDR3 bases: TGTGCCAGCAGCGTAGGGTCCGGCGCCGGGGAGCTGTTTTTT. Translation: CASSVGSGAGELFF.

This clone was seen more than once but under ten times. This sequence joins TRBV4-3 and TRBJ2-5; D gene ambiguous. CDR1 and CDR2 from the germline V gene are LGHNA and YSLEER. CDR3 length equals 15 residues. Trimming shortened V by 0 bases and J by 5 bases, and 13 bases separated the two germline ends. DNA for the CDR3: TGCGCCAGCAGCCAAGATATTGGCCCCCGGGAGACCCAGTACTTC. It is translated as CASSQDIGPRETQYF.

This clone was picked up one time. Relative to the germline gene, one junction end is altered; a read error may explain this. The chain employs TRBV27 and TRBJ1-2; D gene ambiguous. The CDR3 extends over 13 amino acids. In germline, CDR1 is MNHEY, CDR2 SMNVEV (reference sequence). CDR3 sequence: CASSSGGIYGHTF. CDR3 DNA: TGTGCCAGCAGTTCAGGCGGGATCTATGGCCACACCTTC.

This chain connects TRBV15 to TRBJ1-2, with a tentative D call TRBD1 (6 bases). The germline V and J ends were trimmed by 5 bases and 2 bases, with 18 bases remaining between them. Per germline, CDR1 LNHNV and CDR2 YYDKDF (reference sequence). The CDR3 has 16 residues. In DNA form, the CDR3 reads TGTGCCACCAGCCTCCTCCCGGGGGCTAAAAACTATGGCTACACCTTC. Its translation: CATSLLPGAKNYGYTF.

CDR3 sequence (DNA): TGCGCCAGCTCCGAATCCCCGGGACAGGGCTACAATGAGCAGTTCTTC. Its protein is CASSESPGQGYNEQFF. This chain joins TRBV10-1 and TRBJ2-1; 9 bases fit TRBD1. The CDR3 consists of 16 residues. With 8 bases clipped from V and 3 bases from J, the junction kept 11 bases outside the gene matches. Looked up from germline, CDR1 is WNHNN and CDR2 is SYGVQD (reference sequence).

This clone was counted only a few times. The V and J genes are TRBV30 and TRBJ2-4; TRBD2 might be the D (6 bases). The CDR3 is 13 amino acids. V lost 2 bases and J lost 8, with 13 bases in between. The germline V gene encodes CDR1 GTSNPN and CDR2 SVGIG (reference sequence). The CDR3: CAWSISPGDIQYF. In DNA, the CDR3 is TGTGCCTGGAGTATTAGCCCGGGGGACATTCAGTACTTC.

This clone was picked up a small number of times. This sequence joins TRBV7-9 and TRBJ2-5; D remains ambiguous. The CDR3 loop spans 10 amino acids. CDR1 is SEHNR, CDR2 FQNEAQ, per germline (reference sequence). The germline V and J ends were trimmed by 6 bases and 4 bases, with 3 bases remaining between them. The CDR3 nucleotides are TGTGCCAGCAGTGGAGAGACCCAGTACTTC. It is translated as CASSGETQYF.

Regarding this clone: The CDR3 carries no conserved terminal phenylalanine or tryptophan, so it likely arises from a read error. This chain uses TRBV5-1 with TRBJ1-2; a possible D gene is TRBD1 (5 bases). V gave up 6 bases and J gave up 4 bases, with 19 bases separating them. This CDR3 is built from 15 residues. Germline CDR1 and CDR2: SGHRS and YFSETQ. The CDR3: CASNGPLQASYGYTS. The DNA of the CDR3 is TGCGCCAGCAACGGACCCTTACAGGCCTCCTATGGCTACACCTCC.

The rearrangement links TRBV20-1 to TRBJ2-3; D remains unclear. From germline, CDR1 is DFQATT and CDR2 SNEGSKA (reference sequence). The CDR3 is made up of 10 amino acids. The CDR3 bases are TGCAGCATAGCTGAAGATACGCAGTATTTT. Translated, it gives CSIAEDTQYF.

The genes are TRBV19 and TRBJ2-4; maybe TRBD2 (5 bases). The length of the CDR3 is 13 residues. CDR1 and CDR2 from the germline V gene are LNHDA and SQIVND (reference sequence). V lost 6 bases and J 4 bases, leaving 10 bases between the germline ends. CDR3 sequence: CASRAEGKNIQYF. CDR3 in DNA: TGTGCCAGTAGGGCAGAGGGTAAAAACATTCAGTACTTC.

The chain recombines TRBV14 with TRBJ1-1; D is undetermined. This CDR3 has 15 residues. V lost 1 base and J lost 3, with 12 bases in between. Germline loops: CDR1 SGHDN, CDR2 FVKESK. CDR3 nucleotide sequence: TGTGCCAGCAGCCAAGGGGCAGGTCAAGACACTGAAGCTTTCTTT. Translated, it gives CASSQGAGQDTEAFF.

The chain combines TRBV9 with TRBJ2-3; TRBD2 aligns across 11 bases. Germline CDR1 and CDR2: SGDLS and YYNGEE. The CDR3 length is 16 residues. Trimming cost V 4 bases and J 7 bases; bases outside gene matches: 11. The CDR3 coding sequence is TGTGCCAGCAGCCCCCAACTAGCGGGGGCTCTATATACGCAGTATTTT. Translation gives CASSPQLAGALYTQYF.